This T cell receptor beta chain was recovered during a study of Graves' ophthalmopathy and Graves' hyperthyroidism (dated by TCRdb to between 2017 and 2018). Broadly, across the study: Peripheral blood was collected at initial diagnosis, prior to any treatment. Following sampling, methimazole starting at 30 mg daily was administered to hyperthyroidism patients, and high-dose intravenous methylprednisolone was administered to ophthalmopathy patients. An independent validation cohort comprised under 20 hyperthyroidism patients and about 16 patients who later progressed from hyperthyroidism to ophthalmopathy. For training and testing, the approximately 92 patients in the discovery cohort were randomly divided in a 7:3 ratio. In total, around 140 blood samples were TCR-sequenced: approximately 42 ophthalmopathy, under 85 hyperthyroidism and some 17 hyperthyroidism-to-ophthalmopathy patients. To tell Graves' ophthalmopathy apart from Graves' hyperthyroidism, and to predict which patients would progress to ophthalmopathy, the study relied on TCR beta repertoire signatures. To explore V-J signatures distinguishing ophthalmopathy from hyperthyroidism, a discovery set of around 100 patients (roughly 45 ophthalmopathy, roughly 56 stable hyperthyroidism) was enrolled. In about six hyperthyroidism patients, the T-cell repertoires found in thyroid tissue were compared with those found in blood. Broad study findings and their caveats: No statistical method was used to set the sample size in advance, and the investigators knew which group each participant was assigned to. Most expanded thyroid clonotypes with a frequency above 0.001 also appeared in blood, which suggests that blood repertoires may reflect the immune response in the thyroid. Ophthalmopathy was separated from stable hyperthyroidism by the 13-signature model with more than 85% sensitivity and roughly 82% specificity in cross-validation and with 80%/75% in the test set. In validation, the model predicted ophthalmopathy progression with about 71% sensitivity and about 77% specificity; more than ten predicted patients were CT-confirmed with GO in a median of roughly 6.8 months.

Stable hyperthyroidism was defined as no progression to ophthalmopathy within 18 months of follow-up. Hyperthyroidism patients were newly diagnosed, were aged 18 to 65 years, and had a disease duration under 2 months. Patients were excluded if they had other autoimmune diseases, uncontrolled infections, pregnancy or lactation. Diagnosis relied on clinical symptoms, serum thyroxine, TRAb, thyroid ultrasound and orbital computed tomography. Ficoll-Paque density gradient centrifugation was used to isolate PBMCs from about 10 ml of fresh peripheral blood. Total RNA was extracted using Trizol reagent, and RNA quality was checked on an Agilent 2100 Bioanalyzer. TCR beta CDR3 regions were amplified from RNA transcripts for repertoire sequencing. The first round of RT-PCR was done with HTBI primers and the Qiagen OneStep RT-PCR kit, and was followed by a second round of multiplex PCR, then size selection and purification. The libraries underwent paired-end sequencing with 100 bp reads on an Illumina HiSeq2000. As for how the authors treated the data: SOAPnuke was used to process the reads, removing any read that contained adapters or uncalled bases, had a mean Phred below 15, or lacked an exact match to the constant primer or identifier. High-quality paired reads were merged with COPE v1.2.5. Each unique nucleotide sequence was defined as a clonotype, and clonotypes were aligned to IMGT TRB V, D and J references with MiTCR v1.1. The analysis was limited to V-J combinations with a frequency above 0.0001, which together covered just over 98% of the repertoires. For each V-J combination, a TCR clonal expansion and chaos score was defined as F50 clonal expansion divided by the chaos observed in the TCRdist matrix. Features were reduced by Welch's t-statistics and random forest to about a dozen V-J combinations, which fed a naive Bayes classifier. The similarity between thyroid and blood repertoires was quantified using the Morisita-Horn index. TCRdb reprocessing: public reads trimmed at Q25 with fastp, clones called with MiXCR, in-frame beta chains kept. When rows share a CDR3 protein, they turn into one entry using the most common DNA and genes. The V and J calls were not made by the authors but by TCRdb's processing. The sample table shows hundreds of thousands of distinct CDR3 sequences, and approximately 21% are seen once. Around 3.2% of the sample goes to the ten largest clones.

V drops 1 base and J drops 6 bases, leaving 9 bases in between. CDR1 and CDR2, per the germline V gene, are MNHNS and SASEGT. The CDR3 runs 14 residues from the cysteine to the phenylalanine. Only the CDR3 region is kept as DNA, spanning 42 bases read in frame from base 1. There are many counts of this clonotype. It lacks a known antigen. Base qualities are not at hand, and no much larger clone is one base apart. The receptor's source is a woman between 18 and 29 years old with stable Graves' hyperthyroidism. Donor details come from another sample of the same person, matched by shared clones. The chain is encoded by TRBV6-1 joined to TRBJ2-2, with the D call perhaps TRBD1 or TRBD2, each one matching 5 bases. Material for sequencing was peripheral blood. The encoded CDR3 is CASSEGGDAGELFF. The DNA sequence is TGTGCCAGCAGTGAAGGAGGGGATGCCGGGGAGCTGTTTTTT.